Presented here are 3 T cell receptor beta chains from one specimen sequenced in a study of early T cells in non-severe SARS-CoV-2 infection. TCRdb independently ran MiXCR on the 5' RACE reads; one entry per CDR3 protein. The sample holds more than 65,000 distinct CDR3 sequences, more than 12% seen once. Sequencing used whole blood, obtained at baseline. These TCRs come from an adult who was a healthcare worker with PCR-confirmed SARS-CoV-2 infection or an uninfected control (not recorded which).

The chain couples TRBV5-8 to TRBJ2-1; D is ambiguous. The V gene's germline CDR1 is SGHTS and CDR2 YDEGEE. The CDR3 length is 12 residues. The V gene lost 0 bases and the J gene lost 9 bases, with 7 bases spanning the gap. This CDR3 is CASSLGYGEQFF. CDR3 bases: TGTGCCAGCAGCTTGGGGTACGGTGAGCAGTTCTTC.

This clonotype showed up just a few times. In nucleotides, the CDR3 is TGCAGTGCTAAACAGGGGGCTTCGAACACTGAAGCTTTCTTT. Translation gives CSAKQGASNTEAFF. The chain uses TRBV20-1 and TRBJ1-1; 9 bases agree with TRBD1. Unmatched junction bases numbered 4, after V lost 4 bases and J lost 1 base. Germline V gene data show CDR1 as DFQATT and CDR2 as SNEGSKA (reference sequence). The length of the CDR3 is 14 residues.

The chain joins TRBV27 to TRBJ2-3, with D maybe TRBD2 (6 bases). The CDR3 spans 15 residues. V lost 6 bases to trimming and J lost 6 bases, with 19 bases between them. CDR1 and CDR2 (germline): MNHEY, SMNVEV (reference sequence). Here the CDR3 reads CASSRTAGPLDTQYF. The CDR3 DNA sequence: TGTGCCAGCAGCCGAACCGCGGGACCCTTGGATACGCAGTATTTT.